These T cell receptor beta chains were read from a single sample in a study of blood T cell repertoires in COVID-19. Profiled with immunoSEQ multiplex PCR; TCRdb holds only in-frame clones, not every one. The top ten clones hold around 23% of a sample with fewer than 200,000 clones, about 85% of them seen once. Sequenced sample: PBMCs or T cells enriched from blood (not recorded which). The receptors were sampled from a woman aged 40 to 50 in a cohort exposed to, infected with or recovered from COVID-19 (not recorded which). Both conserved end residues are part of each CDR3. A D gene is named only where the DNA matches it firmly. Expanded clones are given a class, and other clones once, few, many or no size at all.

clone size	J gene	D gene	CDR3 length	V gene	CDR3 protein	CDR3 DNA
-	TRBJ1-5	-	15	TRBV2	CASSVGRGSYQPQHF	TGTGCCAGCAGTGTTGGCAGGGGATCCTATCAGCCCCAGCATTTT
once	TRBJ2-2	TRBD1	16	TRBV9	CASSPQTGGGTGELFF	TGTGCCAGCAGCCCCCAGACAGGGGGCGGCACCGGGGAGCTGTTTTTT
-	TRBJ1-1	-	14	TRBV25-1	CASSEPRENTEAFF	TGTGCCAGCAGTGAACCCCGGGAGAACACTGAAGCTTTCTTT
-	TRBJ2-7	-	13	TRBV6-5	CASTRGGPEEQYF	TGTGCCAGCACCAGAGGAGGGCCGGAGGAGCAGTACTTC
-	TRBJ2-7	-	15	TRBV5-4	CASSLTGLQNYEQYF	TGTGCCAGCAGCTTGACGGGACTGCAAAACTACGAGCAGTACTTC
once	TRBJ2-5	TRBD2	15	TRBV9	CASSPKGLAEETQYF	TGTGCCAGCAGCCCGAAGGGACTAGCGGAAGAGACCCAGTACTTC
once	TRBJ1-5	-	15	TRBV28	CASSLYAEGGQPQHF	TGTGCCAGCAGTTTATATGCAGAAGGGGGTCAGCCCCAGCATTTT
-	TRBJ1-6	-	19	TRBV27	CASRGKRDFQPLYNSPLHF	TGTGCCAGCAGGGGGAAGCGGGATTTCCAACCTCTCTATAATTCACCCCTCCACTTT
-	TRBJ2-1	TRBD2	15	TRBV7-8	CASGAGRDSYNEQFF	TGTGCCAGCGGAGCGGGGAGAGACTCCTACAATGAGCAGTTCTTC
-	TRBJ2-2	TRBD1	16	TRBV9	CASSVGVTGPNGELFF	TGTGCCAGCAGCGTAGGAGTGACAGGGCCCAACGGGGAGCTGTTTTTT
-	TRBJ1-4	TRBD1	17	TRBV19	CASSKGTGGTVNEKLFF	TGTGCCAGTAGCAAAGGGACAGGGGGAACGGTGAATGAAAAACTGTTTTTT
-	TRBJ1-1	-	14	TRBV5-1	CASSPQGRETEAFF	TGCGCCAGCAGCCCTCAGGGTAGAGAGACTGAAGCTTTCTTT
few	TRBJ1-2	TRBD1	14	TRBV5-1	CASSDSGQDYGYTF	TGCGCCAGCAGCGACTCGGGACAGGACTATGGCTACACCTTC
-	TRBJ1-5	-	13	TRBV3-1/TRBV3-2	CASSQGNAQPQHF	TGTGCCAGCAGCCAGGGCAACGCTCAGCCCCAGCATTTT
-	TRBJ2-5	-	14	TRBV6-9	CASIPGRGQETQYF	TGTGCCAGCATCCCCGGGAGAGGGCAAGAGACCCAGTACTTC
-	TRBJ2-1	-	14	TRBV5-1	CASSLPGGLNEQFF	TGCGCCAGCAGCTTGCCAGGGGGGCTCAATGAGCAGTTCTTC
-	TRBJ1-2	-	15	TRBV27	CASSLSAGYRYGYTF	TGTGCCAGCAGTTTATCGGCAGGGTATCGGTATGGCTACACCTTC
-	TRBJ1-6	TRBD1	16	TRBV27	CASSVSGTGYNSPLHF	TGTGCCAGCAGTGTAAGCGGGACAGGCTATAATTCACCCCTCCACTTT
-	TRBJ2-3	TRBD2	15	TRBV27	CATQQLADLTDTQYF	TGTGCCACCCAACAACTAGCGGACCTCACAGATACGCAGTATTTT
-	TRBJ1-1	-	13	TRBV6-5	CASSFQLNTEAFF	TGTGCCAGCAGTTTCCAGTTGAACACTGAAGCTTTCTTT
-	TRBJ1-6	-	18	TRBV19	CASSRGEQGRWLNSPLHF	TGTGCCAGTAGTCGCGGGGAGCAGGGAAGGTGGTTGAATTCACCCCTCCACTTT
-	TRBJ2-5	-	13	TRBV7-2	CASSSVPKETQYF	TGTGCCAGCAGCTCGGTCCCCAAAGAGACCCAGTACTTC
-	TRBJ2-2	-	15	TRBV6-6	CASSYSTLTTGELFF	TGTGCCAGCAGTTACTCGACACTCACCACCGGGGAGCTGTTTTTT
-	TRBJ2-3	TRBD2	15	TRBV9	CASSVSGSGADTQYF	TGTGCCAGCAGCGTAAGCGGGAGCGGTGCAGATACGCAGTATTTT
-	TRBJ1-2	-	14	TRBV30	CAWSVKGLSNGYTF	TGTGCCTGGAGTGTAAAGGGGCTATCAAACGGCTACACCTTC
-	TRBJ2-7	TRBD1	15	TRBV4-1	CASSQAGQGSYEQYF	TGCGCCAGCAGCCAAGCGGGACAGGGTTCCTACGAGCAGTACTTC
-	TRBJ1-1	-	14	TRBV29-1	CSVHDTPMNTEAFF	TGCAGCGTGCATGACACACCCATGAACACTGAAGCTTTCTTT
-	TRBJ1-4	-	14	TRBV10-3	CAIRDSRNNEKLFF	TGTGCCATCAGGGACAGTCGCAATAATGAAAAACTGTTTTTT
-	TRBJ1-1	-	12	TRBV7-9	CASSLGLTEAFF	TGTGCCAGCAGCCTCGGACTTACTGAAGCTTTCTTT
-	TRBJ2-7	TRBD2	14	TRBV4-2	CASSGTSGRYEQYF	TGTGCCAGCAGCGGGACTAGCGGGAGATACGAGCAGTACTTC
few	TRBJ2-7	TRBD1	14	TRBV5-4	CASSTQGNPYEQYF	TGTGCCAGCAGCACACAGGGGAATCCCTACGAGCAGTACTTC
-	TRBJ2-7	TRBD1	13	TRBV6-2/TRBV6-3	CASSYDRVYEQYF	TGTGCCAGCAGTTATGACAGGGTCTACGAGCAGTACTTC
-	TRBJ2-4	TRBD1	17	TRBV19	CASSPTRDRGTENIQYF	TGTGCCAGTAGTCCAACCCGGGACAGGGGTACGGAAAACATTCAGTACTTC
-	TRBJ2-3	TRBD2	16	TRBV5-5	CASSPTSGVSADTQYF	TGTGCCAGCAGCCCCACTAGCGGGGTGAGCGCAGATACGCAGTATTTT
-	TRBJ1-3	TRBD1	16	TRBV7-9	CASSSGSGTAVNTIYF	TGTGCCAGCAGCTCCGGGTCCGGGACAGCGGTAAACACCATATATTTT
-	TRBJ1-4	TRBD1	14	TRBV28	CASIRDRANEKLFF	TGTGCCAGCATCCGGGACAGGGCTAATGAAAAACTGTTTTTT